This is a list of T cell receptor beta chains from one sample in a study of blood T cells in healthy people across ages. TCRdb re-called the 5' RACE reads through MiXCR, storing one row per CDR3 protein. The data hold more than 750,000 distinct CDR3 sequences, with about 29% observed a single time. The same specimen was also included in a second study, on T cells of mothers and their children.

Source material: blood. The receptors here all came from a woman in her thirties or forties in good health. Both conserved end residues are part of each CDR3. D genes are given only for firm matches. Expanded clones get a size class; other rows say once, few or many, or leave the size out.

D,J,size,V,DNA,CDR3
TRBD1,TRBJ1-2,-,TRBV5-5,TGTGCCAGCAGCTTTTCCGGGACAGGGGGCGTGGATGGCTACACCTTC,CASSFSGTGGVDGYTF
TRBD2,TRBJ2-3,-,TRBV12-3/TRBV12-4,TGTGCCAGCAGTGGGGGGACTACAGATGCGCAGTATTTT,CASSGGTTDAQYF
-,TRBJ2-7,many,TRBV9,TGTGCCAGCAGCGTGGGAAGGGGGGAAGCCTACGAGCAGTACTTC,CASSVGRGEAYEQYF
-,TRBJ1-1,few,TRBV7-2,TGTGCCAGCAGCTTAGAGACGGGCCCGAACACTGAAGCTTTCTTT,CASSLETGPNTEAFF
-,TRBJ2-7,many,TRBV6-6,TGTGCCAGCAGGGACATGGGCACCTACGAGCAGTACTTC,CASRDMGTYEQYF
-,TRBJ2-3,many,TRBV7-3,TGTGCCAGTAGCTTAGGGCGGATGGGGGGAGGAACAGATGCGCAGTATTTT,CASSLGRMGGGTDAQYF
-,TRBJ2-3,-,TRBV12-3/TRBV12-4,TGTGCCAGCAGTTTAGGAAGGTCCTGGGCAGATACGCAGTATTTT,CASSLGRSWADTQYF
-,TRBJ1-4,many,TRBV5-5,TGTGCCAGCAGCGCGGTCTATTGGGCAACTAATGAAAAACTGTTTTTT,CASSAVYWATNEKLFF
-,TRBJ1-1,-,TRBV25-1,TGTGCCAGCAGTGATTCCAAGGTTGAAGCTTTCTTT,CASSDSKVEAFF
-,TRBJ1-4,-,TRBV3-1,TGTGCCAGCAGCCACTCCGGGGAAGGCGGAAAACTGTTTTTT,CASSHSGEGGKLFF
TRBD2,TRBJ2-2,few,TRBV5-1,TGCGCCAGCAGATCTACTAGCGGGGGGAACACCGGGGAGCTGTTTTTT,CASRSTSGGNTGELFF
-,TRBJ2-5,many,TRBV20-1,TGCAGTGCTAGAGTTTCCCCCACTAGATCGCTAGAGACCCAGTACTTC,CSARVSPTRSLETQYF
TRBD1,TRBJ1-2,-,TRBV5-6,TGTGCCAGCAGCTCGATTGGACAGGCCACACTCCTCTATGGCTACACCTTC,CASSSIGQATLLYGYTF
TRBD1,TRBJ2-1,many,TRBV5-1,TGCGCCAGCAGCGCGGGACAGGGTGTCGATGAGCAGTTCTTC,CASSAGQGVDEQFF
-,TRBJ2-1,many,TRBV7-2,TGTGCCAGCAGCCCAACCCTCCGGGCCTACAATGAGCAGTTCTTC,CASSPTLRAYNEQFF
-,TRBJ1-1,-,TRBV2,TGTGCCAGCAAAGGGCTGTGGGGAAACACTGAAGCTTTCTTT,CASKGLWGNTEAFF